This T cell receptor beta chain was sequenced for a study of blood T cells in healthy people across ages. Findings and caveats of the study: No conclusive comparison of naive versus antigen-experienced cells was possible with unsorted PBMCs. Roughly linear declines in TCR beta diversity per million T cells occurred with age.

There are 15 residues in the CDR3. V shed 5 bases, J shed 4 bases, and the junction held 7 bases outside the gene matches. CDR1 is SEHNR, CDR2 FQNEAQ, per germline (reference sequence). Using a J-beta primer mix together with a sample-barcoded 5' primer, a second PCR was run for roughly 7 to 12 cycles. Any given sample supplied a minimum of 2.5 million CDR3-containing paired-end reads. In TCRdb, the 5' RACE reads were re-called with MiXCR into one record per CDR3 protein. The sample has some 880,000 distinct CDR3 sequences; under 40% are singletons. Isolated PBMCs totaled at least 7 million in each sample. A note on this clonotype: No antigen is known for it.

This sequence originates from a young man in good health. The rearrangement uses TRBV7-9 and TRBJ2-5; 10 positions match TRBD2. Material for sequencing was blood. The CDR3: CASSPDGTSVETQYF. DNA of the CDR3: TGTGCCAGCAGCCCAGACGGGACTAGCGTAGAGACCCAGTACTTC.